The 22 T cell receptor beta chains listed next were all sequenced from one sample in a study of T-cell memory formation after mild COVID-19 listed by TCRdb under 2021. The library was produced with 5' RACE. Sequencer: Illumina NovaSeq 6000. TCRdb took the public reads, trimmed them with fastp at Q25, ran MiXCR for clone calling and kept in-frame beta chains. Each entry is one CDR3 protein sequence, shown with its most common DNA and genes. For this sample there are roughly 350,000 distinct CDR3 sequences; roughly an eighth appear just once. In total, the top ten clones hold over 20% of the sample. The sample taken for sequencing was PBMCs or a T cell subset sorted from them (not recorded which). The receptor set was obtained from a man younger than 35 who had mild COVID-19 (a few samples of this study predate the infection). The sample titles of this study are shuffled in the database, so cell type and time point are left out; the donor was told from shared clones.

This clonotype has more than one count but fewer than ten. CDR3 residues: CASSPGRGPSPLHF. The CDR3 nucleotides are TGTGCCAGCAGTCCCGGACGTGGCCCCTCACCCCTCCACTTT. The chain links TRBV6-2 or TRBV6-3 to TRBJ1-6; D remains unclear. The CDR3 loop spans 14 amino acids. Germline assignment: CDR1 MNHEY and CDR2 SVGEGT. Trimming took off 5 bases at V and 10 bases at J, with 15 bases between the two ends.

This clonotype was seen more than once but under ten times. The rearrangement uses TRBV6-6 and TRBJ2-3, with no clear D. CDR3 length equals 15 residues. Germline assignment: CDR1 MNHNY and CDR2 SVGAGI (reference sequence). Trimming cost V 5 bases and J 0 bases, with 12 bases left between them. CDR3 residues: CASSPPATSTDTQYF. The CDR3 region has the DNA TGTGCCAGCAGTCCTCCGGCGACTAGCACAGATACGCAGTATTTT.

This clonotype was found a few times. The chain has TRBV14 and TRBJ2-7; 7 bases match TRBD1. CDR3 length equals 16 residues. Trimming cost V 0 bases and J 6 bases; bases outside gene matches: 11. The germline gives CDR1 SGHDN, CDR2 FVKESK. The CDR3 nucleotides are TGTGCCAGCAGCCAAGACTCGAGACAGGGATACGGCGAGCAGTACTTC. It specifies CASSQDSRQGYGEQYF.

This clonotype has a count of ten or more. V and J are TRBV15 and TRBJ2-1; 8 bases align to TRBD2. This CDR3 region has 14 residues. Looked up from germline, CDR1 is LNHNV and CDR2 is YYDKDF (reference sequence). V gave up 9 bases and J gave up 6 bases; unmatched junction bases: 10. In DNA form, the CDR3 reads TGTGCCACTACCCCGGGGGGGCACGGCAATGAGCAGTTCTTC. Translation: CATTPGGHGNEQFF. Using reference TRBV15 and TRBJ2-1 for the parts outside the CDR3, the full variable domain is DAMVIQNPRYQVTQFGKPVTLSCSQTLNHNVMYWYQQKSSQAPKLLFHYYDKDFNNEADTPDNFQSRRPNTSFCFLDIRSPGLGDTAMYLCATTPGGHGNEQFFGPGTRLTVL.

V and J are TRBV12-3 or TRBV12-4 and TRBJ1-1; no clear D. V was trimmed by 6 bases and J by 11 bases, leaving 16 bases between them. The CDR3 contains 12 residues. The CDR3 DNA is TGTGCCAGCAGCTCCCGCCCCCGTAGGGCTTTCTTT. This encodes CASSSRPRRAFF.

This chain joins TRBV19 and TRBJ2-5; 7 bases align to TRBD1. The CDR3 is 13 residues long. With V trimmed by 7 bases and J by 2 bases, 4 bases remained unmatched. Germline assignment: CDR1 LNHDA and CDR2 SQIVND (reference sequence). Here the CDR3 DNA reads TGTGCCAGTAAGAGGGGACAGCAAGAGACCCAGTACTTC. It codes for CASKRGQQETQYF.

J is TRBJ1-6 and V is TRBV20-1, with D possibly matching TRBD1 (6 bases). The V gene lost 2 bases and the J gene lost 5 bases, with 10 bases spanning the gap. From germline, CDR1 is DFQATT and CDR2 SNEGSKA (reference sequence). This CDR3 is 14 amino acids long. CDR3 sequence reads: CSARTAGDNSPLHF. DNA of the CDR3: TGCAGTGCTAGAACGGCAGGGGATAATTCACCCCTCCACTTT.

In its sample, this clonotype was seen a few times. The rearrangement joins TRBV19 to TRBJ1-4; D remains unclear. V lost 3 bases and J lost 5, with 10 bases in between. This CDR3 spans 14 amino acids. CDR1 is LNHDA, CDR2 SQIVND, per germline (reference sequence). This CDR3 is CASSMVGKNEKLFF. CDR3 nucleotide sequence: TGTGCCAGTAGTATGGTAGGGAAAAATGAAAAACTGTTTTTT.

This clonotype was counted only a few times. This rearrangement joins TRBV7-9 to TRBJ1-2; 10 positions agree with TRBD1. Germline lookup yields CDR1 SEHNR and CDR2 FQNEAQ (reference sequence). The CDR3 is 14 residues long. After removal of 6 bases from V and 6 bases from J, the junction contained 7 bases not matched to a gene. The CDR3 nucleotides read TGTGCCAGCAGTTCGCCGGGACAGGGGAATGGCTACACCTTC. Translating gives CASSSPGQGNGYTF.

This clonotype has only a few counts. The genes are TRBV7-2 and TRBJ2-5, with D perhaps matching TRBD2 (6 bases). Germline assignment: CDR1 SGHTA and CDR2 FQGNSA. V lost 6 bases, J lost 4 bases, and 15 bases lay in between. The CDR3 is made up of 14 amino acids. CDR3 coding DNA: TGTGCCAGCAGGGCCGCGGAGGGGCGAGAGACCCAGTACTTC. It is translated as CASRAAEGRETQYF.

This clonotype was seen many times. CDR3 coding DNA: TGCGCCAGCAGCCCAACCGGGACGGGGGGAGAGACCCAGTACTTC. Encoded protein: CASSPTGTGGETQYF. This rearrangement joins TRBV5-1 to TRBJ2-5; TRBD2 matches at 7 bases. After removal of 4 bases from V and 4 bases from J, the junction contained 10 bases not matched to a gene. The germline CDR1 and CDR2 sequences are SGHRS and YFSETQ. This CDR3 spans 15 amino acids.

The rearrangement joins TRBV4-1 to TRBJ1-2, with D possibly matching TRBD1 (6 bases). The germline V and J ends were trimmed by 2 bases and 2 bases, with 15 bases remaining between them. Germline V gene sequence: CDR1 MGHRA, CDR2 YSYEKL. This CDR3 comprises 16 residues. This chain's CDR3 is CASSQMLGALNYGYTF. The CDR3 coding sequence is TGCGCCAGCAGCCAAATGTTGGGGGCTCTCAACTATGGCTACACCTTC.

The V and J genes are TRBV12-3 or TRBV12-4 and TRBJ1-2; perhaps TRBD1 as D (5 bases). This CDR3 is 15 amino acids long. Deletions cut 6 bases from V and 4 bases from J, with 18 bases between. CDR3 DNA: TGTGCCAGCAGCTCCATGCAGGGTGACGCCTATGGCTACACCTTC. It is translated as CASSSMQGDAYGYTF.

The chain recombines TRBV6-6 with TRBJ2-7; 7 positions agree with TRBD1. Trimming removed 6 bases from V and 6 bases from J; junction bases left unmatched: 5. This CDR3 spans 12 amino acids. CDR1 is MNHNY and CDR2 is SVGAGI in the germline V gene (reference sequence). The CDR3 here is CASSFGTAEQYV. As DNA, the CDR3 is TGTGCCAGCAGCTTCGGGACAGCCGAGCAGTACGTC.

This clonotype was seen a few times. This rearrangement joins TRBV5-1 to TRBJ2-7, with TRBD2 as a possible D gene (5 bases). The CDR3 has 13 amino acids. Germline CDR1 and CDR2: SGHRS and YFSETQ. The V gene lost 2 bases and the J gene lost 6 bases, with 12 bases spanning the gap. The CDR3 loop reads CASSFEGMVEQYF. The CDR3 nucleotides are TGCGCCAGCAGCTTTGAGGGTATGGTCGAGCAGTACTTC. Drawing the rest from reference TRBV5-1 and TRBJ2-7, the complete variable domain is KAGVTQTPRYLIKTRGQQVTLSCSPISGHRSVSWYQQTPGQGLQFLFEYFSETQRNKGNFPGRFSGRQFSNSRSEMNVSTLELGDSALYLCASSFEGMVEQYFGPGTRLTVT.

V gene TRBV5-1 combines with J gene TRBJ1-4, with D tentatively TRBD1 (6 bases). The CDR3 has 14 amino acids. V lost 0 bases and J lost 8, with 11 bases in between. Germline CDR1 is SGHRS and CDR2 is YFSETQ. The CDR3 spells CASSLARGGEKLFF. The CDR3 region has the DNA TGCGCCAGCAGCTTGGCCAGGGGTGGGGAAAAACTGTTTTTT.

This rearrangement joins TRBV4-3 to TRBJ2-3; tentatively, D is TRBD1 or TRBD2 (5 bases each). V lost 5 bases and J 4 bases, leaving 13 bases between the germline ends. The CDR3 has 14 residues. Germline CDR1 is LGHNA and CDR2 is YSLEER. CDR3 DNA sequence: TGCGCCAGCAGCGAGTCGACAGCGGCAGATACGCAGTATTTT. Protein: CASSESTAADTQYF.

The chain couples TRBV4-1 to TRBJ2-5; D call uncertain. The CDR3 has 14 residues. The germline CDR1 and CDR2 sequences are MGHRA and YSYEKL. Trimming pared 4 bases from V and 2 bases from J, leaving 11 bases between. CDR3 in DNA: TGCGCCAGCAGCCGGCAGACTGAACAAGAGACCCAGTACTTC. Translation gives CASSRQTEQETQYF.

The V and J genes are TRBV7-9 and TRBJ2-3; D possibly corresponds to TRBD2 (5 bases). Trimming took off 5 bases at V and 2 bases at J, with 14 bases between the two ends. The CDR3 covers 15 residues. Germline V gene sequence: CDR1 SEHNR, CDR2 FQNEAQ (reference sequence). This CDR3 is CASSQLDPFTDTQYF. CDR3 DNA: TGTGCCAGCAGCCAACTAGACCCTTTCACAGATACGCAGTATTTT.

The V gene is TRBV6-5, the J gene TRBJ1-3, with 7 nucleotides matching TRBD1. The V gene's germline CDR1 is MNHEY and CDR2 SVGAGI. The V gene end was trimmed by 2 bases and the J gene end by 2 bases; junction bases not matched to a gene: 6. This CDR3 spans 16 amino acids. The CDR3 is CASSYTRQGAGNTIYF. CDR3 DNA sequence: TGTGCCAGCAGTTACACGAGACAGGGTGCTGGAAACACCATATATTTT.

This clonotype was seen more than once but under ten times. CDR3 nucleotides: TGTGCCACCAGCAGATCAACTTCCGGGACAGGGGGAGAGACCCAGTACTTC. Translating gives CATSRSTSGTGGETQYF. This chain connects TRBV15 to TRBJ2-5; 11 bases match TRBD1. The CDR3 covers 17 residues. Germline V gene lookup returns CDR1 LNHNV and CDR2 YYDKDF (reference sequence). Trimming cost V 2 bases and J 4 bases; bases outside gene matches: 9.

The gene calls are TRBV5-6 and TRBJ1-2; 10 positions match TRBD1. Trimming removed 7 bases from V and 8 bases from J; junction bases left unmatched: 8. The CDR3 extends over 13 amino acids. CDR1 is SGHDT and CDR2 is YYEEEE in the germline V gene. For the CDR3, the DNA is TGTGCCAGCCGAAGGACAGGGGGAGAGGGCTACACCTTC. Encoded protein: CASRRTGGEGYTF.